The 13 T cell receptor beta chains below were found in one sample sequenced in a study of blood T cells in healthy people across ages. Primers used in a second PCR of about 6 to 11 cycles were a sample-barcoded 5' primer and a J-beta primer mix. Using its own MiXCR run on the 5' RACE reads, TCRdb lists one record per CDR3 protein. The sample contains about 670,000 distinct CDR3 sequences, 52% of which appear only once. The sample taken for sequencing was blood. These receptors were obtained from a woman aged 80 or over in good health.

This clonotype was seen ten or more times. The chain recombines TRBV12-3 or TRBV12-4 with TRBJ2-3; D not resolved. There are 12 residues in the CDR3. Trimming cost V 6 bases and J 5 bases, with 9 bases left between them. The CDR3 DNA reads TGTGCCAGCAGCCCGACTGGAGATACGCAGTATTTT. It specifies CASSPTGDTQYF.

This clonotype has a single count. J is TRBJ2-2 and V is TRBV12-3 or TRBV12-4; 10 nucleotides match TRBD1. The CDR3 is 16 amino acids. Trimming took 3 bases from V and 6 from J; bases not matched to a gene: 7. In nucleotides, the CDR3 is TGTGCCAGCAGTTTGACGTGGACAGGGGGTTCCGGGGAGCTGTTTTTT. Translated: CASSLTWTGGSGELFF.

This clonotype was seen just once. This chain connects TRBV7-9 to TRBJ2-5; no clear D. CDR3 length: 11 amino acids. Between the trimmed V and J ends, which lost 2 bases and 11 bases, there was a span of 9 bases. Germline V CDR1 and CDR2: SEHNR, FQNEAQ (reference sequence). Here the CDR3 reads CASSLTRAQYF. Here the CDR3 DNA reads TGTGCCAGCAGCTTAACAAGGGCGCAGTACTTC.

V usage is TRBV4-3 and J usage is TRBJ1-1, with D perhaps matching TRBD1 (5 bases). The ends were cut back, 3 bases at V and 1 base at J, with 9 bases in the middle. There are 14 residues in the CDR3. CDR1 LGHNA and CDR2 YSLEER come from the germline V gene. Here the CDR3 DNA reads TGCGCCAGCAGCCAGATTCAGGGGAACACTGAAGCTTTCTTT. Its translation is CASSQIQGNTEAFF.

The chain uses TRBV6-5 and TRBJ2-7, with D perhaps matching TRBD1 (5 bases). The J call may be wrong; the DNA end is better matched by TRBJ2-5. Germline CDR1 and CDR2: MNHEY and SVGAGI. The CDR3 is 16 residues long. CDR3 coding DNA: TGTGCCAGCAGTTACTCAAGGACACTTGGCACGGAGACCCAGTACTTC. This sequence encodes CASSYSRTLGTETQYF.

The rearrangement uses TRBV29-1 and TRBJ2-3; D unclear. This CDR3 is built from 15 residues. Germline V gene data show CDR1 as SQVTM and CDR2 as ANQGSEA. The V end was cut by 2 bases, the J end by 1 base, with 13 bases between. The CDR3 sequence: CSVEWIGLGTDTQYF. DNA of the CDR3: TGCAGCGTTGAATGGATAGGGTTGGGCACAGATACGCAGTATTTT.

This rearrangement joins TRBV7-9 to TRBJ2-1; TRBD2 agrees at 14 bases. V gave up 4 bases and J gave up 0 bases; unmatched junction bases: 11. The CDR3 spans 20 residues. The germline V gene has CDR1 SEHNR and CDR2 FQNEAQ (reference sequence). This CDR3 is CASSSGTSGSHAFSYNEQFF. CDR3 in DNA: TGTGCCAGCAGCTCAGGGACTAGCGGGAGTCACGCGTTCTCCTACAATGAGCAGTTCTTC.

The chain is built from TRBV20-1 and TRBJ2-2, with D perhaps TRBD1 (5 bases). CDR1 is DFQATT and CDR2 is SNEGSKA in the germline V gene (reference sequence). CDR3 size: 13 residues. Trimming took off 2 bases at V and 7 bases at J, with 11 bases between the two ends. The DNA for the CDR3 is TGCAGTGCTAGACTCGGACAAATCGGGGAGCTGTTTTTT. Residues: CSARLGQIGELFF.

V gene TRBV28 combines with J gene TRBJ2-7; D may be TRBD1 or TRBD2 (6 bases each). The CDR3 consists of 14 residues. V gave up 6 bases and J gave up 4 bases, with 16 bases separating them. Germline-derived CDR1 and CDR2 are MDHEN and SYDVKM. CDR3 sequence reads: CASSSITGRYEQYF. The DNA of the CDR3 is TGTGCCAGCAGCTCAATTACAGGGAGGTACGAGCAGTACTTC. Supplemented by reference TRBV28 and TRBJ2-7, the full variable domain reads DVKVTQSSRYLVKRTGEKVFLECVQDMDHENMFWYRQDPGLGLRLIYFSYDVKMKEKGDIPEGYSVSREKKERFSLILESASTNQTSMYLCASSSITGRYEQYFGPGTRLTVT.

The chain combines TRBV5-1 with TRBJ2-5, with D unresolved. V was clipped by 7 bases and J by 1 base, with 11 bases between them. Germline V lookup: CDR1 SGHRS, CDR2 YFSETQ. CDR3 length: 13 residues. This CDR3 is CASGQALQETQYF. Here the CDR3 DNA reads TGCGCCAGCGGGCAGGCCCTCCAAGAGACCCAGTACTTC.

The chain recombines TRBV7-9 with TRBJ2-3; D possibly corresponds to TRBD2 (6 bases). The CDR3 length is 15 residues. The V and J ends lost 5 bases and 3 bases respectively, with 15 bases between them. Germline V gene lookup returns CDR1 SEHNR and CDR2 FQNEAQ (reference sequence). Written as DNA, the CDR3 is TGTGCCAGCAGCGCCCCCGTGAGCGGGACAGATACGCAGTATTTT. Translating it yields CASSAPVSGTDTQYF. The entire variable domain, with the rest obtained from reference TRBV7-9 and TRBJ2-3, is as follows: DTGVSQNPRHKITKRGQNVTFRCDPISEHNRLYWYRQTLGQGPEFLTYFQNEAQLEKSRLLSDRFSAERPKGSFSTLEIQRTEQGDSAMYLCASSAPVSGTDTQYFGPGTRLTVL.

This chain links TRBV7-2 with TRBJ2-5; no firm D call. V was cut by 5 bases and J by 4 bases, with 11 bases left in between. Germline V lookup: CDR1 SGHTA, CDR2 FQGNSA. The CDR3 has 13 amino acids. CDR3 protein: CASSPGPGETQYF. The CDR3 DNA follows: TGTGCCAGCAGCCCTGGACCGGGAGAGACCCAGTACTTC.

Regarding this clonotype: A much larger clone differs by one base, so this may be a read error. The chain has TRBV12-3 or TRBV12-4 and TRBJ2-7; D tentatively reads TRBD1 or TRBD2 (5 bases each). The CDR3 length is 12 residues. V lost 1 base to trimming and J lost 9 bases, with 10 bases between them. This chain's CDR3 is CASSLVRDRQYF. CDR3 DNA: TGTGCCAGCAGTTTAGTCCGGGACCGGCAGTACTTC.